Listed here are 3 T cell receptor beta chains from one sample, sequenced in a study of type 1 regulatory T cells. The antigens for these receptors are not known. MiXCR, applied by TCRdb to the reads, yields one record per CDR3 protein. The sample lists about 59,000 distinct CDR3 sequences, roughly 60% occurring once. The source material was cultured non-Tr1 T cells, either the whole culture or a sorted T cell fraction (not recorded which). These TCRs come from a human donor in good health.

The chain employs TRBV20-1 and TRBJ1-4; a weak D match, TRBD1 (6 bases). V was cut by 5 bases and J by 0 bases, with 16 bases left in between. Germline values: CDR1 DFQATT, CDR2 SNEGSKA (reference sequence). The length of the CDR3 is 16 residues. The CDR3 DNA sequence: TGCAGTGCTGGGTCAGGGGCGTGTGCAACTAATGAAAAACTGTTTTTT. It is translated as CSAGSGACATNEKLFF.

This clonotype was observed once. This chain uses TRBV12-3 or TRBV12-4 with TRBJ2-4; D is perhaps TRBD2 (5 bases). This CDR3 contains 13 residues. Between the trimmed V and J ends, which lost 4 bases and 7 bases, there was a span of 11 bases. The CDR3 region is CASSSSGGNIQYF. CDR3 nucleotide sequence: TGTGCCAGCAGTTCCTCGGGCGGGAACATTCAGTACTTC.

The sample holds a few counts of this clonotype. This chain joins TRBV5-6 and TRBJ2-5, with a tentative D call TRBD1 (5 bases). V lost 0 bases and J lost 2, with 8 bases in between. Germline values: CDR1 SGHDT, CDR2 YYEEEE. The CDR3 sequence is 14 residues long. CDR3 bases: TGTGCCAGCAGCTTGGGACAGCTACAAGAGACCCAGTACTTC. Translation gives CASSLGQLQETQYF.